The clone carrying this T cell receptor (beta chain) is a singleton in its sample. TCRdb's table, derived via immunoSEQ multiplex PCR, lists solely in-frame clones and lacks some. The sample has 34,000 or so clones; roughly 87% are singletons. This specimen comes from a study of blood T cell repertoires in COVID-19. Study summary: Sites across the United States, Italy and Spain contributed samples from acute and convalescent COVID-19.

This CDR3 region has 12 residues. Germline values: CDR1 SGHNT, CDR2 YYREEE (reference sequence). V lost 4 bases and J 6 bases, leaving 9 bases between the germline ends. The genes are TRBV5-4 and TRBJ2-3; D is ambiguous. The TCR sequence derives from a man aged 45-65 years with active or convalescent COVID-19. Material: peripheral blood. The CDR3: CASSPRRDTQYF. The CDR3 region has the DNA TGTGCCAGCAGCCCCCGGCGGGATACGCAGTATTTT.